The text below deals with one TCR beta chain. This clonotype is assessed as medium-sized (0.01 to 0.1%). Which antigen it targets is not known. No much larger clonotype is one base removed from it; base qualities were not supplied. This specimen comes from a study of T cell repertoires in aging, cancer and after chemotherapy (dated by TCRdb to the late 2010s). Background on the whole study: Six donor age groups were covered, ranging from 30 or younger up to 70 or older, and each group contained at least three individuals. The complete dataset included approximately 8.8 million TCR reads. In the solid tumor group, the paired samples taken before and after chemotherapy came from brain tumor (glioblastoma) patients given temozolomide-based therapy. Peripheral blood TCR beta repertoires from healthy donors and cancer patients were profiled to examine immunoaging and T cell reconstitution after chemotherapy. A cohort of more than 200 cancer patients (94 with hematological and 124 with solid cancers) was assembled, and roughly 98 healthy donors were included as a reference group. The study at large found these results: It was noted by the authors that conclusions about immunological memory after chemotherapy cannot be drawn from the repertoire data. An increase in median generation probability over the chemotherapy interval was observed in both cancer cohorts, suggesting that the repertoire was reconstituted through rebound thymic output. Significantly lower blood TCR diversity and higher clonality were observed in untreated patients with hematological or solid cancers than in age-matched healthy donors. In healthy donors, the decline in TCR diversity with age was mainly explained by loss of richness, whereas in cancer patients loss of evenness was also found to contribute.

Instead of sorted cells or RNA, genomic DNA extracted from peripheral blood served as the source for amplifying TCR beta rearrangements. Rearranged TRB sequences spanning V, D and J segments were amplified by multiplex touch-down PCR using a mixed TRB-A/B primer pool. Illumina adapters and sample indices were attached to the amplicons through two consecutive PCR reactions run with Phusion HS II polymerase. Amplicons were gel-purified with the NucleoSpin Gel and PCR Clean-up kit, then checked with Qubit and an Agilent 2100 Bioanalyzer. Sequencing of libraries was carried out on an Illumina MiSeq in 600-cycle, single-indexed, paired-end runs. The study's processing was this. MiXCR versions 2.12 and 3.0.5 were used to process TRB sequences. Each unique CDR3 nucleotide sequence counted as one clone, and only productive sequences with at least two reads were retained. The repertoire metrics were Shannon diversity, evenness, clonality (defined as one minus evenness), and alpha-parameterized diversity profiles covering alpha 0 to 5. The IGoR algorithm was used to calculate generation probabilities for clones in the paired samples taken before and after chemotherapy. TCRdb ran its own pipeline on the public reads, namely fastp trimming at Q25 and MiXCR clone calling, and kept in-frame beta chains. A single entry per CDR3 protein holds the most common genes and DNA from its merged rows. TCRdb, not the authors, supplied the V and J calls. The sample includes 2,000 to 2,500 distinct CDR3 sequences, with about 20% observed a single time. The ten largest clones represent 8.1% of the sample.

The sequence came from a human donor with a solid tumor. Material: blood.

The CDR3 sequence is CASSTRGKDTQYF. At the DNA level, the sequence is TGTGCCAGCAGCACCCGGGGTAAAGATACGCAGTATTTT. Here the chain combines TRBV7-2 and TRBJ2-3; the D region possibly corresponds to TRBD2 (5 bases align). The CDR3 runs 13 amino acids, cysteine and phenylalanine included. Kept here is only the CDR3 DNA, which spans 39 bases and is read in frame from base 1. Taken from the germline V gene, the CDR1 and CDR2 loops are SGHTA and FQGNSA. V is cut by 5 bases and J by 5 bases, and the space between the germline ends is 11 bases.